The clone carrying this TCR beta chain was recorded at least ten times. The CDR3 consists of 13 residues. V dropped 1 base and J dropped 0 bases, with 4 bases sitting between them. Germline loops: CDR1 LNHDA, CDR2 SQIVND (reference sequence). These data belong to a study of T cells in Graves' hyperthyroidism and ophthalmopathy. The investigators amplified TCR beta CDR3 regions from RNA transcripts. The primer set for the first-round RT-PCR of the TCR CDR3 was HTBI. Each CDR3 protein is one row after TCRdb ran MiXCR on the multiplex PCR reads. This sample has 350,000 or so distinct CDR3 sequences; 15% to 20% occur once, and the top ten carry 15% to 18%.

The sequenced sample was blood. This sequence was found in a middle-aged woman with Graves' ophthalmopathy. The V call is TRBV19, the J call TRBJ2-7; D gene uncertain. CDR3: CASSIGDSYEQYF. The CDR3 DNA sequence: TGTGCCAGTAGTATAGGGGACTCCTACGAGCAGTACTTC.